This T cell receptor (beta chain) was captured in a study of technical replicates of blood from several donors. Data came from immunoSEQ multiplex PCR; TCRdb stores just in-frame clones and leaves some out. The sample lists 75,000 to 95,000 clones; about 90% were seen once. The CDR3 contains 16 residues. The germline V and J ends were trimmed by 2 bases and 4 bases, with 15 bases remaining between them. CDR1 and CDR2 from the germline V gene are MGHRA and YSYEKL. The V gene is TRBV4-1, the J gene TRBJ1-3, with D hard to call. The TCR sequence derives from a human donor in good health. The sample was T cells isolated from PBMCs. CDR3 nucleotides: TGCGCCAGCAGCCAAATCCAAGCCCAGGCGGGAAACACCATATATTTT. This sequence encodes CASSQIQAQAGNTIYF.